The present entry profiles one TCR beta chain with its context. Its specific antigen is unknown. Per-nucleotide qualities are absent, and no much larger clonotype sits a single base away. The library was produced with the immunoSEQ multiplex PCR assay. The multiplex PCR relied on a mix of 60 forward primers for TCR Vbeta segments and 13 reverse primers for TCR Jbeta segments. Amplification of the CDR3 region of rearranged TCR beta genes was performed with a multiplex PCR assay on genomic DNA. Amplified TCR beta libraries were sequenced as 87-base-pair reads on the Illumina HiSeq System. Regarding the original processing steps: Across the 600 to 700 repertoires, a later analysis counted tens of millions of unique TCR beta chains, approximately 10 million of which were shared by at least two donors. Raw reads were error-corrected and collapsed into unique sequences with a nearest-neighbor algorithm that merged closely related sequences to remove PCR and sequencing errors. V, D and J gene segments were assigned by aligning CDR3 sequences to IMGT reference sequences. For a sequence to be retained, at least a six-nucleotide match to both a V gene segment and a J gene segment was required. A rearrangement counted as productive if the CDR3 had no stop codons and remained in frame with V and J, and every other rearrangement counted as non-productive. CDR3 was defined by IMGT convention, running from the second conserved V-encoded cysteine to the conserved J-encoded phenylalanine. Sequences without an unambiguous match to a single V gene segment were excluded from the earlier analysis of 450 to 750 of the donors. An earlier analysis of several hundred of the donors called V segments functional above 56.7% productive rearrangements and segregating when the between-donor standard deviation exceeded 5%. To diagnose cytomegalovirus status from the catalog of TCR beta chain sequences, a statistical classification framework was built. In a later analysis, TCR nucleotide sequences were compared against IMGT/GENE-DB human TR gene sequences so that V and J genes could be assigned. Using the TCRdist pipeline, a later analysis assigned CDR3 sequences along with most-parsimonious VDJ recombination scenarios. In a later analysis, each TCR beta chain was defined by its CDR3 amino acid sequence together with its V-gene family, and reads lacking a unique V-gene family were excluded. To address suspected cross-contamination and a sequencing artifact, a later analysis removed 592 highly shared, low-generation-probability nucleotide sequences. For each public chain, a later analysis derived a clonal expansion index from normalized ranks of inferred template counts within each repertoire. In a later analysis, generation probabilities were computed using a VDJ recombination model fitted to out-of-frame rearrangements, and the results were checked against IGoR. A later analysis scored TCR-TCR, TCR-HLA and TCR-CMV co-occurrence with hypergeometric tests, applying a repertoire-size bias correction to TCR pairs. To estimate false discovery rates, a later analysis permuted the HLA or CMV assignments 20 times. A later analysis grouped co-occurring TCRs with DBSCAN, adding TCRdist sequence similarity when clustering within HLA-allele-positive subsets. For co-occurrence clustering, repertoires with fewer than 30,000 or more than 120,000 public chains were excluded, along with several repertoires with anomalous nucleotide sharing. TCRdb provides this immuneACCESS table in a form limited to in-frame rearrangements. Some clones are lacking; in checked studies, under half of them reflect an unresolved V gene, and why the rest are absent is not known. From that table come the V and J calls and clone size; the DNA was used to work out D and trimming. The sample table shows approximately 110,000 clones, and approximately 81% are seen once. The leading ten clones occupy around 1.3% of the sample.

These data belong to a study of cytomegalovirus exposure and HLA in healthy donors (dated 2017 in TCRdb). Regarding the study in general: According to an earlier analysis of 587 of the donors, about 179 million T cells yielded 117 million unique TCR beta sequences and 276 Gb of sequence data. An early release that covered some 630 HLA-typed donors contained around 300 gigabases of sequencing data and some 87 million unique TCR sequences. Of the approximately 400 genotyped donors, 65% to 90% were placed in the genetic ancestry cluster associated with self-reported Caucasian donors. The study was designed to test whether signatures of past pathogen exposure could be identified by cataloging public T cell receptors. Using immunosequencing, the study profiled T cell repertoires from fewer than 700 subjects and related those repertoires to cytomegalovirus serostatus. Besides the first cohort of 500 to 700 subjects, a separate validation cohort made up of over 95 different subjects was used. To predict cytomegalovirus infection status, the study combined high-throughput TCR immunosequencing, statistical association of individual TCRs with disease status, and machine learning. To study patterns of TCR occurrence, a later analysis re-analyzed previously published TCR beta repertoires from under 750 donors and added high-resolution HLA genotyping. The later analysis used no new phenotypic data to find candidate immune exposures, relying instead on TCR beta sequences and their occurrence across donors. In an earlier analysis of roughly 540 of the donors, high-throughput TCR beta sequencing was used to judge whether each TCR beta V gene segment behaved as functional or pseudogenic. Alongside the repertoire data, information on donor age, sex, ethnicity and CMV serostatus was compiled. Genome-wide SNP genotypes for about 65% of the 666 donors were used in a later genetic analysis, which treated that subset as a discovery cohort. All discovery cohort repertoires had been generated using a single sequencing platform. Both class I and class II loci were covered by HLA typing, at four-digit resolution. The number of donors typed differed by locus, with roughly 620-630 for A, B, C, DRB1 and DQB1, over 500 for DQA1, 606 for DPA1, and under 490 for DPB1. Because of strong linkage in the cohort, five DR-DQ haplotypes were treated as single units for association and clustering. Across some 400 genotyped donors of the cohort, an average of about 240,000 unique TCR beta nucleotide sequences per donor were sequenced, and roughly 17% of those sequences were non-productive. Points the paper makes about the study in general: V-gene and J-gene trimming of TCR beta chains was associated with a missense DCLRE1C variant in a later genetic analysis, and the association was replicated in an independent cohort. Assigning TCR associations to individual alleles was difficult when HLA alleles, especially DR and DQ, strongly co-occurred. Some IMGT-functional V segments, including TRBV6-2 and TRBV6-3, could not be told apart with the 87-base-pair reads, so those segments were excluded. Because HLA typing was missing for some donors at each locus, association tests included only the typed subset. Because counts were too low, some 16 rarely observed V segments, including chromosome 9 orphons, were excluded from the earlier analysis of 587 of the donors. In a later analysis, the rate of TCR association differed among HLA loci, with DRB1 alleles having the most associated TCRs and HLA-C alleles having the fewest. Broadly in line with IMGT annotations, most TCR beta V segments showed up in productive rearrangements about 90% or about 30% of the time in an earlier analysis of 587 of the donors. Specific HLA alleles were associated with 18,000 or so TCR beta sequences at a false discovery rate of 0.05 in a later analysis. According to a later genetic analysis, donors in an Asian-associated ancestry cluster had fewer N-insertions in productive TCRs than the approximately 670-donor mean. The study gave a list of 150 to 200 TCR beta chains associated with cytomegalovirus. In a later analysis, HLA-associated TCR beta chains showed more clonal expansion and lower generation probabilities than non-associated chains that were equally common. According to a later analysis, most CMV-associated TCR beta chains appeared to be HLA-restricted, and the HLA associations seemed to be driven largely by CMV exposure. Correlated functional status among segregating V segments might reflect linkage disequilibrium, but an unknown experimental factor could not be ruled out. Three of the identified cytomegalovirus-associated TCR beta chains were confirmed in vitro to be specific for cytomegalovirus antigens. The classifier was reported to diagnose cytomegalovirus status with high specificity and sensitivity in both the original cohort and the validation cohort. Immune exposure information for the cohort was limited to CMV serostatus. A cluster of highly shared sequence variants was judged likely to be a technical artifact of the sequencing pipeline. It was suggested by the authors that the approach could potentially be generalized to other disease states and immunological phenotypes. According to a later analysis, parvovirus B19, influenza, CMV and Epstein-Barr virus appeared linked to several top co-occurrence clusters. A further reported finding was that TCR beta sequences accurately predicted the HLA-A and HLA-B alleles for most subjects in the first cohort. While some public TCRs were present in many individuals, most TCR sequences turned up only very rarely across donors. Presence/absence analyses assumed roughly uniform sequencing depth across donors, an assumption that may not hold. In this cohort, only TCR beta chains were sequenced, and detectable features were limited by the absence of alpha or paired-chain data.

The cohort consisted of 666 healthy bone marrow donors. At the time of sampling, every cohort member was nominally healthy, though immune exposures that went unrecorded were likely present. The donor was CMV seronegative and belonged to the group of around 350 seronegative cohort members. A peripheral blood sample was collected from each donor, and TCR beta sequencing was performed on peripheral blood mononuclear cells. The Qiagen DNeasy Blood Extraction Kit was used to extract genomic DNA from the blood cell samples. Relative to germline, V is missing 10 bases and J is missing 7 bases, with 21 bases of the junction outside any gene match. The CDR3, cysteine through phenylalanine, is 16 amino acids long. CDR3 DNA only is kept here, 48 bases in frame from base 1. Per the germline V gene, KGHSH is the CDR1 and LQKENI is the CDR2.

The sample consisted of PBMCs. This TCR derives from a man aged 25 to 45 in good health and CMV-seronegative. Here the chain combines TRBV18 and TRBJ2-7, with 8 central nucleotides matching TRBD2. The CDR3 protein is CATPGGPGGAEKEQYF. The DNA sequence follows: TGTGCCACCCCAGGAGGTCCCGGGGGGGCCGAAAAGGAGCAGTACTTC.